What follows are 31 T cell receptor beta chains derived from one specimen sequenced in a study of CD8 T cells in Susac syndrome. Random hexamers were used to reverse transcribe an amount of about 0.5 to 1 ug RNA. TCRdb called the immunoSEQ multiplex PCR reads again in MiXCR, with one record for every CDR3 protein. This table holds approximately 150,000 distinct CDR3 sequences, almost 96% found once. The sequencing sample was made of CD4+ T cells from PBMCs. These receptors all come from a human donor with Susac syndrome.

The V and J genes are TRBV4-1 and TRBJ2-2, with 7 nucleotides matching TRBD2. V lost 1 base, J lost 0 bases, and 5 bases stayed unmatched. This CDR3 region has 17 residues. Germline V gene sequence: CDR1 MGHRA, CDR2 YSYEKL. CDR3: CASSQGLLAANTGELFF. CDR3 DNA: TGCGCCAGCAGCCAAGGTCTTCTAGCGGCGAACACCGGGGAGCTGTTTTTT.

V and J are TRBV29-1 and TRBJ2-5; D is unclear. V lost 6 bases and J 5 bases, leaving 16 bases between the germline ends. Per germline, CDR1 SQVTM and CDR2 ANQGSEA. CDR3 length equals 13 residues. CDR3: CSVQPGPGETQYF. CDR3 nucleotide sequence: TGCAGCGTACAACCGGGCCCCGGGGAGACCCAGTACTTC.

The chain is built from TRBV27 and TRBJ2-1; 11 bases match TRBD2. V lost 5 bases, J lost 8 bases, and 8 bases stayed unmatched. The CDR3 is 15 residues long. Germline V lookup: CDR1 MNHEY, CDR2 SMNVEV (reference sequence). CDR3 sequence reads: CASSVSGGAGYEQFF. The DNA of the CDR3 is TGTGCCAGCAGTGTTAGCGGGGGGGCCGGTTATGAGCAGTTCTTC.

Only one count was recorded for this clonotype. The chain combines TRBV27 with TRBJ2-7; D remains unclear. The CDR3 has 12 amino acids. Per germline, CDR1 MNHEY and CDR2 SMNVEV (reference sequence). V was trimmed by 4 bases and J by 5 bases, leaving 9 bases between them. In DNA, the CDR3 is TGTGCCAGCAGTTCTCTCGTCCACGAGCAGTACTTC. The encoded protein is CASSSLVHEQYF.

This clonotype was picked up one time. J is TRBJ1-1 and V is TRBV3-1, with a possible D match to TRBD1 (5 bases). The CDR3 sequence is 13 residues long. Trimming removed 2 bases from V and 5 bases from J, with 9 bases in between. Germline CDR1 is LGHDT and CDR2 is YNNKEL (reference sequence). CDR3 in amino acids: CASSQRGGTEAFF. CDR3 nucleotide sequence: TGTGCCAGCAGCCAAAGGGGAGGAACTGAAGCTTTCTTT.

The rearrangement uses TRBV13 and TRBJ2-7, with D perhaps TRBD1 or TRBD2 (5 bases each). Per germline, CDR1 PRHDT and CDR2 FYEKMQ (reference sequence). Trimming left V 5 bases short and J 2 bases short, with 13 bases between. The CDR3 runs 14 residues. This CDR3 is CASSQRDGTYEQYF. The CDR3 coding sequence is TGTGCCAGCAGCCAACGGGACGGTACCTACGAGCAGTACTTC.

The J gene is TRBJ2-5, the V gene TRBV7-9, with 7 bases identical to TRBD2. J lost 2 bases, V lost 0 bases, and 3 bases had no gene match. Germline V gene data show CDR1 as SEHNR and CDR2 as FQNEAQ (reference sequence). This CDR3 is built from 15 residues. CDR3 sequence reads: CASSLALADQETQYF. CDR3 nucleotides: TGTGCCAGCAGCTTAGCTCTAGCGGATCAAGAGACCCAGTACTTC.

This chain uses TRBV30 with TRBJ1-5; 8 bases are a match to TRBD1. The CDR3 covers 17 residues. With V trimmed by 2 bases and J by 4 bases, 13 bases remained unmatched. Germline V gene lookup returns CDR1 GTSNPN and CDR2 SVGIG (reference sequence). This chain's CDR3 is CAWSTPRTGWVNQPQHF. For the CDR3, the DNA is TGTGCCTGGAGTACTCCGAGGACAGGGTGGGTGAATCAGCCCCAGCATTTT.

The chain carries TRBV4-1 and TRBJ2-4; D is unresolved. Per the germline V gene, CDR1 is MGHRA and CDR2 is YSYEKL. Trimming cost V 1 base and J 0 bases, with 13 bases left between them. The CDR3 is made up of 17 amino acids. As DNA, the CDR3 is TGCGCCAGCAGCCAAGGTTCCCCGAGAGGAGCCAAAAACATTCAGTACTTC. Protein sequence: CASSQGSPRGAKNIQYF.

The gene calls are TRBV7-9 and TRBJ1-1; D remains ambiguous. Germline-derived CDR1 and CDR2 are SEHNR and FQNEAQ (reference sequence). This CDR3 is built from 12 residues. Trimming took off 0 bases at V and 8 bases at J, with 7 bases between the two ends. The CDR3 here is CASSLASLEAFF. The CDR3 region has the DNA TGTGCCAGCAGCTTAGCGTCCCTAGAAGCTTTCTTT.

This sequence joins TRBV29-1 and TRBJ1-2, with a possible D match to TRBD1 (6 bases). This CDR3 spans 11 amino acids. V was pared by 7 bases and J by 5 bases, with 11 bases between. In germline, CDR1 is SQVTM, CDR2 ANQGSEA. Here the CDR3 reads CSAGQNYGYTF. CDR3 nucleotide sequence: TGCAGCGCGGGACAAAATTATGGCTACACCTTC.

The CDR3 region has the DNA TGTGCCAGCAGGGGGCGGACAGGGCCGAGAGATACGCAGTATTTT. Protein product: CASRGRTGPRDTQYF. This chain joins TRBV2 and TRBJ2-3; 8 bases map to TRBD1. Looked up from germline, CDR1 is SNHLY and CDR2 is FYNNEI. Trimming took 6 bases from V and 5 from J; bases not matched to a gene: 10. The CDR3 totals 15 residues.

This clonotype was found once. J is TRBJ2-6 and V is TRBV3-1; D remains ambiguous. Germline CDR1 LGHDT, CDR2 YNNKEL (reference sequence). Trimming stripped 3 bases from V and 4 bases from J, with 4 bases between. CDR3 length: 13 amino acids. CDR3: CASSQQGANVLTF. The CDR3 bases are TGTGCCAGCAGCCAGCAAGGGGCCAACGTCCTGACTTTC.

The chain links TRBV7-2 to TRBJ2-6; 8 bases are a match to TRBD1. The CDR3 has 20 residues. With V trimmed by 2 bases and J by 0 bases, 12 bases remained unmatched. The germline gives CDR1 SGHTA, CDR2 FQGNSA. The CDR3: CASSLPRQGSKGSGANVLTF. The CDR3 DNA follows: TGTGCCAGCAGCTTACCGAGACAGGGGTCAAAAGGCTCTGGGGCCAACGTCCTGACTTTC.

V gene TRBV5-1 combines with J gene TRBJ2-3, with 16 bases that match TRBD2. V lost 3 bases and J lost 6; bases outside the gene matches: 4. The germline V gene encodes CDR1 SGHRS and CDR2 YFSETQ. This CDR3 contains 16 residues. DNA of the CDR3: TGCGCCAGCAGCTCGGGGACTAGCGGGGGGGCCGATACGCAGTATTTT. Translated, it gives CASSSGTSGGADTQYF.

The CDR3 nucleotides read TGTGCCAGTAGTATGGACGGGACAGTCGGAAGACGTGGGGAGCTGTTTTTT. Encoded protein: CASSMDGTVGRRGELFF. The chain uses TRBV19 and TRBJ2-2; 7 bases agree with TRBD1. V dropped 3 bases and J dropped 8; count of bases not matched to a gene: 15. The CDR3 has 17 amino acids. CDR1 and CDR2 (germline): LNHDA, SQIVND (reference sequence). The variable domain in full, with the rest retrieved from reference TRBV19 and TRBJ2-2, is DGGITQSPKYLFRKEGQNVTLSCEQNLNHDAMYWYRQDPGQGLRLIYYSQIVNDFQKGDIAEGYSVSREKKESFPLTVTSAQKNPTAFYLCASSMDGTVGRRGELFFGEGSRLTVL.

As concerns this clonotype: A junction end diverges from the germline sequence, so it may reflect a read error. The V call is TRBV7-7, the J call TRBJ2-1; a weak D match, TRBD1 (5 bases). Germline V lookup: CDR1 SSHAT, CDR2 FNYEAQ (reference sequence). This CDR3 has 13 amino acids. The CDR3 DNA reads TGTGCTAGCAGCCTGGGCAGGGATAATGAGCAGTTCTTC. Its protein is CASSLGRDNEQFF.

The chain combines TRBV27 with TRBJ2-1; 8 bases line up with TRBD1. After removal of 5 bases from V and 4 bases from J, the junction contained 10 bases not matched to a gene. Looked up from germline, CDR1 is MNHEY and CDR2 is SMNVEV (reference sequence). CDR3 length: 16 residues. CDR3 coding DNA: TGTGCCAGCAGTCGCACCGACAGGGGTAATTACAATGAGCAGTTCTTC. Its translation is CASSRTDRGNYNEQFF.

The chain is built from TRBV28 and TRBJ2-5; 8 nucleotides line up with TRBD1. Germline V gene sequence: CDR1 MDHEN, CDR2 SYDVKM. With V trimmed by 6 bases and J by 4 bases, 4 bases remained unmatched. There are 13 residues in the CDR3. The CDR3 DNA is TGTGCCAGCAGCCGTGGGACAGGAGAGACCCAGTACTTC. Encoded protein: CASSRGTGETQYF.

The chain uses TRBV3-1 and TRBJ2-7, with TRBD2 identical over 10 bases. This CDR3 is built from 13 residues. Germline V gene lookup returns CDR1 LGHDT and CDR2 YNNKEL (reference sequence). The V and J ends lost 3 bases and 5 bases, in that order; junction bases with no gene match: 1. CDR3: CASSQLAGDEQYF. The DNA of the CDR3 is TGTGCCAGCAGCCAGCTAGCGGGAGACGAGCAGTACTTC.

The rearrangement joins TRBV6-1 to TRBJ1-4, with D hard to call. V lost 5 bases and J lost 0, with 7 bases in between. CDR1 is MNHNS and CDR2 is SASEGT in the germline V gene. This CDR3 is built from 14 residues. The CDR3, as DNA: TGTGCCAGCAGTCTGAGCCCAACTAATGAAAAACTGTTTTTT. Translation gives CASSLSPTNEKLFF.

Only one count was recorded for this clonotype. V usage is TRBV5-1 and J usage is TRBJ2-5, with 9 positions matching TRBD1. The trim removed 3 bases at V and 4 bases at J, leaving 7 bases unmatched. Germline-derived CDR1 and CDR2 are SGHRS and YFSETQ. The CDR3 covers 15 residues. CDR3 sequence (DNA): TGCGCCAGCAGCTCAAACCCGGGACAGGGAGAGACCCAGTACTTC. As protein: CASSSNPGQGETQYF.

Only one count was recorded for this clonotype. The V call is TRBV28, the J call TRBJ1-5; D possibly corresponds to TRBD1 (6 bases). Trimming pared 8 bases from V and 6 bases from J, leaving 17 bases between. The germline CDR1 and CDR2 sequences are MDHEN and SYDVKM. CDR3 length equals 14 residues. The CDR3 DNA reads TGTGCCAGCTTAAATACAGGGTCACCTCAGCCCCAGCATTTT. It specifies CASLNTGSPQPQHF.

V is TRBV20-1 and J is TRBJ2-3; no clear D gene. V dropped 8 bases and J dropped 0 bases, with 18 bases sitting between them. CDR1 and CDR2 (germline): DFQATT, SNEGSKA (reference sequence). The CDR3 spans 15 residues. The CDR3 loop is CSNARTDLSTDTQYF. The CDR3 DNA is TGCAGTAACGCCCGTACAGATTTAAGCACAGATACGCAGTATTTT.

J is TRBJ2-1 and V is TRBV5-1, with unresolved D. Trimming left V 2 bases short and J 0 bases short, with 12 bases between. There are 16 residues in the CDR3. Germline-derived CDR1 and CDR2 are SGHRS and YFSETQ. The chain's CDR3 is CASSFGSTSSYNEQFF. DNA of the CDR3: TGCGCCAGCAGCTTCGGATCAACAAGCTCCTACAATGAGCAGTTCTTC. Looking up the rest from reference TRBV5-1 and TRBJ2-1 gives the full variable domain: KAGVTQTPRYLIKTRGQQVTLSCSPISGHRSVSWYQQTPGQGLQFLFEYFSETQRNKGNFPGRFSGRQFSNSRSEMNVSTLELGDSALYLCASSFGSTSSYNEQFFGPGTRLTVL.

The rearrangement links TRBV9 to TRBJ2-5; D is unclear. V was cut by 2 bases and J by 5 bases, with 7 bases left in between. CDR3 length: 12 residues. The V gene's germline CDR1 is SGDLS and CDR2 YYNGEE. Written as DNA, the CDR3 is TGTGCCAGCAGCGTTCACCGGGAGACCCAGTACTTC. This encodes CASSVHRETQYF.

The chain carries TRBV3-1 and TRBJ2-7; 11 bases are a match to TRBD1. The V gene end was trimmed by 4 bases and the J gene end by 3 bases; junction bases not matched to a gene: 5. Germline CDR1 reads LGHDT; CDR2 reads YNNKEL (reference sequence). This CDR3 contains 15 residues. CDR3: CASSPRTGGVYEQYF. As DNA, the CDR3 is TGTGCCAGCAGCCCCCGGACAGGGGGCGTCTACGAGCAGTACTTC.

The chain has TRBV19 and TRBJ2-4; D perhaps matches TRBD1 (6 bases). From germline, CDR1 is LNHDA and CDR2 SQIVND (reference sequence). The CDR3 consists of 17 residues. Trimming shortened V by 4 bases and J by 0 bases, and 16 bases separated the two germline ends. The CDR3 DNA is TGTGCCAGTAGTAACACAGGGTCGCTTCCAGCCAAAAACATTCAGTACTTC. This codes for CASSNTGSLPAKNIQYF.

CDR3 protein: CASSGRLDGEQFF. The CDR3 DNA follows: TGTGCCAGCAGCGGCCGGCTGGATGGTGAGCAGTTCTTC. V and J are TRBV11-3 and TRBJ2-1; D is undetermined. Germline loops: CDR1 SGHNT, CDR2 YENEEA. Trimming took off 5 bases at V and 9 bases at J, with 14 bases between the two ends. CDR3 length: 13 amino acids. Supplemented by reference TRBV11-3 and TRBJ2-1, the full variable domain reads EAGVVQSPRYKIIEKKQPVAFWCNPISGHNTLYWYLQNLGQGPELLIRYENEEAVDDSQLPKDRFSAERLKGVDSTLKIQPAELGDSAVYLCASSGRLDGEQFFGPGTRLTVL.

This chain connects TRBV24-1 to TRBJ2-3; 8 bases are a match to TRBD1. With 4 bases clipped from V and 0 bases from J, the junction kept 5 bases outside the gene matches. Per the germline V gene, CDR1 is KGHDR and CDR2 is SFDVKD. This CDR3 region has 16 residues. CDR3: CATSDPQGASTDTQYF. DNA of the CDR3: TGTGCCACCAGTGACCCTCAGGGGGCGAGCACAGATACGCAGTATTTT.

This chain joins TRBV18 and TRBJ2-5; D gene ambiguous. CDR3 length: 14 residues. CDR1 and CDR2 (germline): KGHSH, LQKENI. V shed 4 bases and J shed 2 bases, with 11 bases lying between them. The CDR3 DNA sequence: TGTGCCAGCTCACTAGTCGGGCCTCAAGAGACCCAGTACTTC. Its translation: CASSLVGPQETQYF.